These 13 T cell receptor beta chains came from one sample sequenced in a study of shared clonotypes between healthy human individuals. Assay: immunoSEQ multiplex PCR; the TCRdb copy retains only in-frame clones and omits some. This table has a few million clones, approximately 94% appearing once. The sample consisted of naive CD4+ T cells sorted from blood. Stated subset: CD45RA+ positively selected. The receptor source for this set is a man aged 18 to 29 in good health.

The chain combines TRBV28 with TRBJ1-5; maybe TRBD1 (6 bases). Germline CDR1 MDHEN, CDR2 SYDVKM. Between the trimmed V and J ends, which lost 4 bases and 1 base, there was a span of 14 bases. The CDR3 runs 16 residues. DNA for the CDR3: TGTGCCAGCAGTTCCTGGGGACATCCGAGCAATCAGCCCCAGCATTTT. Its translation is CASSSWGHPSNQPQHF.

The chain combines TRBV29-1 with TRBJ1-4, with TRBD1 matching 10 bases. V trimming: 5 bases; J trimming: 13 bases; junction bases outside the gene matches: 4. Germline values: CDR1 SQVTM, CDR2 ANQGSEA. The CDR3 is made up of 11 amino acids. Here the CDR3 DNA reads TGCAGCGTTCCGGACAGGGGGAGACTGTTTTTT. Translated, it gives CSVPDRGRLFF.

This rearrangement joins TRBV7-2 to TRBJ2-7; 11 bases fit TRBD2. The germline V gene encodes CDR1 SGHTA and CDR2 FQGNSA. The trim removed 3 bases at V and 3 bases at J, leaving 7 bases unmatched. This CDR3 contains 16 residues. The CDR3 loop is CASSFSLAGGGYEQYF. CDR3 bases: TGTGCCAGCAGCTTTAGCCTAGCGGGAGGAGGCTACGAGCAGTACTTC. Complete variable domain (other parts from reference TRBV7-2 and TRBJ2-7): GAGVSQSPSNKVTEKGKDVELRCDPISGHTALYWYRQSLGQGLEFLIYFQGNSAPDKSGLPSDRFSAERTGGSVSTLTIQRTQQEDSAVYLCASSFSLAGGGYEQYFGPGTRLTVT.

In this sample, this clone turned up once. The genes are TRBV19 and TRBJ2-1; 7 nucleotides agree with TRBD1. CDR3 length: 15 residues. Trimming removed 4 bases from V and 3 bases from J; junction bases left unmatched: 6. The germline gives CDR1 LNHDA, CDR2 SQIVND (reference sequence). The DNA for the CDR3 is TGTGCCAGTAGTACGGGACAGACTCTCTACAATGAGCAGTTCTTC. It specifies CASSTGQTLYNEQFF. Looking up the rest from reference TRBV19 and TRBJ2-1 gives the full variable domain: DGGITQSPKYLFRKEGQNVTLSCEQNLNHDAMYWYRQDPGQGLRLIYYSQIVNDFQKGDIAEGYSVSREKKESFPLTVTSAQKNPTAFYLCASSTGQTLYNEQFFGPGTRLTVL.

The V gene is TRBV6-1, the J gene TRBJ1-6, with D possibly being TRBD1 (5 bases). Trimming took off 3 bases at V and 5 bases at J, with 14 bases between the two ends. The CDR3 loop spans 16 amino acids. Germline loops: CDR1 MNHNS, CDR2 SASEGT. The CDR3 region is CASSDLGRADNSPLHF. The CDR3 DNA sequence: TGTGCCAGCAGTGATTTGGGCAGGGCCGATAATTCACCCCTCCACTTT.

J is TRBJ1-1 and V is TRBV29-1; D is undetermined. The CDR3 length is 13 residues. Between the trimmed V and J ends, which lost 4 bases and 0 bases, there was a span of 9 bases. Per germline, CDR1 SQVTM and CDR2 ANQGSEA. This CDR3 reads CSVGYEMNTEAFF. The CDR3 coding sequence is TGCAGCGTTGGGTACGAGATGAACACTGAAGCTTTCTTT.

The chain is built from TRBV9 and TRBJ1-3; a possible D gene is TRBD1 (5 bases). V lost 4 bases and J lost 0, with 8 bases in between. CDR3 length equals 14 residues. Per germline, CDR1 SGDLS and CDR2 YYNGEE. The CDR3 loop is CASSTQDSGNTIYF. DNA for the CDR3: TGTGCCAGCAGCACACAGGACTCTGGAAACACCATATATTTT.

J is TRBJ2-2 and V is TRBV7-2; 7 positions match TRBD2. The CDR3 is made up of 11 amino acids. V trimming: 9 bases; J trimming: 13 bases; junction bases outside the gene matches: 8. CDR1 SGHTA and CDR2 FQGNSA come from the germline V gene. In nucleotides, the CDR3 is TGTGCCAGGCGGTCCGGGGGGAGGCTGTTTTTT. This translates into CARRSGGRLFF.

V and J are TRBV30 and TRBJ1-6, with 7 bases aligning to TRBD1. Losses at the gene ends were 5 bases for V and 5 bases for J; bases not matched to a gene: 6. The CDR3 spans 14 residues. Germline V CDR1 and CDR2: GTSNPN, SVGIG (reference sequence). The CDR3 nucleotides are TGTGCCTGGGACCAGGGGGAGAATAATTCACCCCTCCACTTT. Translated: CAWDQGENNSPLHF.

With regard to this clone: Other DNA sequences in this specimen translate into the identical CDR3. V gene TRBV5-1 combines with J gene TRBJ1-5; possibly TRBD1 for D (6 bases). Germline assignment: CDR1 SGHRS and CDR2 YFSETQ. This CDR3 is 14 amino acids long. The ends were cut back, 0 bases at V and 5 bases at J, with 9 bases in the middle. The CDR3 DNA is TGCGCCAGCAGCTTGGCGGGGGGCGATCAGCCCCAGCATTTT. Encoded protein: CASSLAGGDQPQHF.

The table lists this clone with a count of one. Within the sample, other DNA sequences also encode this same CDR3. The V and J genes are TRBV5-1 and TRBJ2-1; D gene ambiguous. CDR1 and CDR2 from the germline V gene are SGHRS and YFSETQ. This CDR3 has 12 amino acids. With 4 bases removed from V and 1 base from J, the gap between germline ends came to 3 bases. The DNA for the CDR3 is TGCGCCAGCAGCGCGTCCTACAATGAGCAGTTCTTC. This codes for CASSASYNEQFF.

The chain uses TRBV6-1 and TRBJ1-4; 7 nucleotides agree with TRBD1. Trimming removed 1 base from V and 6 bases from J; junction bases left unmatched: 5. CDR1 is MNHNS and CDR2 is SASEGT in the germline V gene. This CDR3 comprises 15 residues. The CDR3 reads CASSEVGRGDEKLFF. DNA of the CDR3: TGTGCCAGCAGTGAAGTGGGCAGGGGGGATGAAAAACTGTTTTTT.

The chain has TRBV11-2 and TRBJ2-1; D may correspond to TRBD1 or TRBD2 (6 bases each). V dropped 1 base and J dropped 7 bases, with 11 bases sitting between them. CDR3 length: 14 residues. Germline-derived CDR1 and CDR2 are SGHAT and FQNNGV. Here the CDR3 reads CASSLVQGRNEQFF. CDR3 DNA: TGTGCCAGCAGCTTAGTTCAGGGGAGGAATGAGCAGTTCTTC. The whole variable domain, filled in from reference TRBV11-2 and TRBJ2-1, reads EAGVAQSPRYKIIEKRQSVAFWCNPISGHATLYWYQQILGQGPKLLIQFQNNGVVDDSQLPKDRFSAERLKGVDSTLKIQPAKLEDSAVYLCASSLVQGRNEQFFGPGTRLTVL.